This TCR beta chain comes out of a study of CD8+CD57+ T cells in acquired aplastic anemia. About the study: Mean yield of DNA from sorted CD4+ and CD8+ cells was approximately 3 ug.

Those patients picked for sequencing had displayed CD8+CD57+ cell expansion on flow cytometry. No therapy had been given to the patients at the time of blood sampling. For this clonotype: Its antigen is unknown.

Study-level points and caveats: Some 31 shared CD8+ CDR3s appeared highly expressed within patients' immunodominant clones.

Genomic DNA served as template for TCR beta VDJ and CDR3 profiling. A single record per CDR3 protein comes from TCRdb applying MiXCR to the reads. The sample lists 200,000 to 250,000 distinct CDR3 sequences, 55% to 65% occurring once. V gave up 6 bases and J gave up 2 bases; unmatched junction bases: 4. CDR1 and CDR2 from the germline V gene are SNHLY and FYNNEI. The CDR3 loop spans 15 amino acids. This sequence joins TRBV2 and TRBJ2-3, with 11 bases fitting TRBD2. The sample taken for sequencing was sorted CD4+, CD8+, or CD8+CD57+ T cells (not recorded which) from PBMCs. The sequence was obtained from a human donor with aplastic anemia. CDR3 nucleotide sequence: TGTGCCAGCAGGACGGGACTAGCGGTCACAGATACGCAGTATTTT. Translated: CASRTGLAVTDTQYF.